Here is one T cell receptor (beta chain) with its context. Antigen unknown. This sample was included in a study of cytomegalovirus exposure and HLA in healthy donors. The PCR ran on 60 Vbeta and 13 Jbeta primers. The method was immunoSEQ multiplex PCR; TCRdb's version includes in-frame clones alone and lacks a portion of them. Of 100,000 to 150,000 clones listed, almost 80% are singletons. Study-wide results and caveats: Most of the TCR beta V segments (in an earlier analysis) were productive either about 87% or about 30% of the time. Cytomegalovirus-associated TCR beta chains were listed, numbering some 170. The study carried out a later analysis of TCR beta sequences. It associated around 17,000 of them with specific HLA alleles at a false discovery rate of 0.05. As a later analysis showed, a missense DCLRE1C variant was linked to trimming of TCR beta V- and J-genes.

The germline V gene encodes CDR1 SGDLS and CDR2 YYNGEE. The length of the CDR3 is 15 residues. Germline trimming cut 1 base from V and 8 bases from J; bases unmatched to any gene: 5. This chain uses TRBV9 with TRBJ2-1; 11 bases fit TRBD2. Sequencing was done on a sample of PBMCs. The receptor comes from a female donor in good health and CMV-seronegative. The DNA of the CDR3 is TGTGCCAGCAGCGTAACTAGCGGGAGTGGGGATGAGCAGTTCTTC. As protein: CASSVTSGSGDEQFF.